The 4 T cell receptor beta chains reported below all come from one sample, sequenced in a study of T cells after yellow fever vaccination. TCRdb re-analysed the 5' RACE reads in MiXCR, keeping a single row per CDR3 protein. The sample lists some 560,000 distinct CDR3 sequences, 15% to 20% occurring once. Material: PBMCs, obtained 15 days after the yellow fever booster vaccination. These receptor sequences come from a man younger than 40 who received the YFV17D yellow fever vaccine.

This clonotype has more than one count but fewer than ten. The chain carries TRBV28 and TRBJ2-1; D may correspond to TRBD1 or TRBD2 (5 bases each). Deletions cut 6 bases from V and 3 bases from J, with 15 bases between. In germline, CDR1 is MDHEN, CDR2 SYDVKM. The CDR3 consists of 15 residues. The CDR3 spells CASREVGVIYNEQFF. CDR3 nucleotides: TGTGCCAGCAGAGAGGTGGGGGTTATCTACAATGAGCAGTTCTTC.

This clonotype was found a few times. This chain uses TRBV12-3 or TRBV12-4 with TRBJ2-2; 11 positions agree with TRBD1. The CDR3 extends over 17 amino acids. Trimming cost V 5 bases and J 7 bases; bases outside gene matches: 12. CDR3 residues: CASSPLAGTGGHGELFF. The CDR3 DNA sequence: TGTGCCAGCAGTCCGCTTGCCGGGACAGGGGGACACGGGGAGCTGTTTTTT.

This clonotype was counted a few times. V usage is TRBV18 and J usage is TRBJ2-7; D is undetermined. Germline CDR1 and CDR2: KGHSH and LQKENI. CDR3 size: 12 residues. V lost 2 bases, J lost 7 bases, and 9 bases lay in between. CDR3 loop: CASSPGPIEQYF. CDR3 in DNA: TGTGCCAGCTCACCAGGCCCAATTGAGCAGTACTTC.

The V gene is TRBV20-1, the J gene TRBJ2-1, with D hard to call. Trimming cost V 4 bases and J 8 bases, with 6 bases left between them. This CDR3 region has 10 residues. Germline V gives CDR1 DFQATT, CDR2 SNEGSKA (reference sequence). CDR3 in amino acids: CSATADEQFF. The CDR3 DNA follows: TGCAGTGCTACGGCTGATGAGCAGTTCTTC.